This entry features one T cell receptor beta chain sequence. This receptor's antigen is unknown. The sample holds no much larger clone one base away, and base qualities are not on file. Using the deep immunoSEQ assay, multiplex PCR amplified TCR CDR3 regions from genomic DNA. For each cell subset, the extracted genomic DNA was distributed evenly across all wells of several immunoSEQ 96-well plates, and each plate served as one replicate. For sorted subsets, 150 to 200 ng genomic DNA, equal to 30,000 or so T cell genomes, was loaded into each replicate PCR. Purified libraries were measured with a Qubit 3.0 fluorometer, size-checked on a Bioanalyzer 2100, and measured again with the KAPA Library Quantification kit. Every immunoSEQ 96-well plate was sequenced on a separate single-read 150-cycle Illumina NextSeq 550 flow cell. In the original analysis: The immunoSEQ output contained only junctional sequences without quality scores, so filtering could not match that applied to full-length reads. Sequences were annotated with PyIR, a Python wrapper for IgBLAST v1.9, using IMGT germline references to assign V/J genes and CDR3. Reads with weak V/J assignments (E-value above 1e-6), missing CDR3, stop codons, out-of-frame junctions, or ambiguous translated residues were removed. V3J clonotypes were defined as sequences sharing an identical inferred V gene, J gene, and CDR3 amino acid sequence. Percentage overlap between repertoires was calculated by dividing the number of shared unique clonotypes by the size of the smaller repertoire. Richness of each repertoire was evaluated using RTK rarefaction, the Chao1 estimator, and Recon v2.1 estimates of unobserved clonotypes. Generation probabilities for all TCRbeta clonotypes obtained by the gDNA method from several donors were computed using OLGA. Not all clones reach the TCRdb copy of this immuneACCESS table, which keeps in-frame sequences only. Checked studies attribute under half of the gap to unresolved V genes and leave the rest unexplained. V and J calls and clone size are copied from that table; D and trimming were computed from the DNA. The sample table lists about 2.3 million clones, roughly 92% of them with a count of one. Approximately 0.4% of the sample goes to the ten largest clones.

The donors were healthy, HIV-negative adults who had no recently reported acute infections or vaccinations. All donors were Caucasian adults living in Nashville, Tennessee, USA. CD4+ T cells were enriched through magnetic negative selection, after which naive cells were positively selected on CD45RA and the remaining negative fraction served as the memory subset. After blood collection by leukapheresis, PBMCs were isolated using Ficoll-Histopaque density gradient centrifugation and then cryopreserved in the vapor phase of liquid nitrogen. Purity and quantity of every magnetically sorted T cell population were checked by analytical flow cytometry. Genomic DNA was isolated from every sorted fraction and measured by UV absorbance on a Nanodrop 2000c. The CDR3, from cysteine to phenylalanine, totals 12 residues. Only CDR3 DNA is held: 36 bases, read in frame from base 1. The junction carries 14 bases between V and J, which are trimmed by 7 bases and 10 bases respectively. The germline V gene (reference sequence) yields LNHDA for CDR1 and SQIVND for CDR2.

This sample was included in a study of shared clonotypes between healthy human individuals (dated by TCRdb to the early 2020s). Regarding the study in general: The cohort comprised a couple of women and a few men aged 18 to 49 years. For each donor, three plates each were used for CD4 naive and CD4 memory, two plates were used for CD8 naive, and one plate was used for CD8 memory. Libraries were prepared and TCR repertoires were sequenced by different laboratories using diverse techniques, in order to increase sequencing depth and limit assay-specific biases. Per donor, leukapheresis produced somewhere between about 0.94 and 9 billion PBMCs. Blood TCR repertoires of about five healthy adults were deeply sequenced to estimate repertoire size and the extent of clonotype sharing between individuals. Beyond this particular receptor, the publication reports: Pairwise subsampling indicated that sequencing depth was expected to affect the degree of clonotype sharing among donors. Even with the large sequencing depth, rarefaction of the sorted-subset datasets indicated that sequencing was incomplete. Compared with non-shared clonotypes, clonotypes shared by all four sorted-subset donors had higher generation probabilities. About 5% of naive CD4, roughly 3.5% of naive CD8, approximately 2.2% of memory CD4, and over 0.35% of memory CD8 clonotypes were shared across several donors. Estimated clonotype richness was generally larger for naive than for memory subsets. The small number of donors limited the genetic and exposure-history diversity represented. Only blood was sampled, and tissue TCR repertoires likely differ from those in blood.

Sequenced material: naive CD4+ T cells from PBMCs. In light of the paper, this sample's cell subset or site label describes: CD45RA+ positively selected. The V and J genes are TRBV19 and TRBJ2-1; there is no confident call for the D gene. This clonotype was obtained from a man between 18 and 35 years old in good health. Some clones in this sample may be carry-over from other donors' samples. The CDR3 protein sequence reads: CASNGAFGEQFF. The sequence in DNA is TGTGCCAGTAACGGAGCATTCGGGGAGCAGTTCTTC.